This is a list of T cell receptor beta chains from one sample in a study of T-cell memory formation after mild COVID-19. Using its own MiXCR run on the 5' RACE reads, TCRdb lists one record per CDR3 protein. In the table there are roughly 310,000 distinct CDR3 sequences, around 15% of which are singletons. Sequenced material: PBMCs or a T cell subset sorted from them (not recorded which). Source of these receptors: a man between 18 and 35 years old who had mild COVID-19 (a few samples of this study predate the infection). Cell type and time point are not known. Both conserved end residues are part of each CDR3.

j_call,v_call,cdr3_aa
TRBJ2-1,TRBV4-2,CASSQDRVRTDYNEQFF
TRBJ2-4,TRBV20-1,CSAREWGGDKNIQYF
TRBJ1-1,TRBV12-3/TRBV12-4,CASSADGTEAFF
TRBJ2-3,TRBV12-3/TRBV12-4,CASTTRVAGRTQYF
TRBJ2-3,TRBV15,CATSSGLLAGLTDTQYF
TRBJ2-2,TRBV20-1,CSGSTGNTGELFF
TRBJ2-2,TRBV12-3/TRBV12-4,CATRPVAGNTGELFF
TRBJ1-5,TRBV4-1,CASSQREPSSFRAERDQPQHF
TRBJ2-4,TRBV12-3/TRBV12-4,CASSAYQGAKNIQYF
TRBJ1-4,TRBV10-3,CAIGGTGEKLFF
TRBJ2-3,TRBV7-3,CASSGITSGGSTDTQYF
TRBJ1-6,TRBV12-3/TRBV12-4,CASKGGGSSNSPLHF
TRBJ2-5,TRBV7-9,CASSESKGGIETQYF
TRBJ2-7,TRBV3-1,CASSRGSPGYEQYF
TRBJ1-2,TRBV9,CASSRQGAYGYTF
TRBJ2-3,TRBV5-1,CASTLGTGPTDTQYF
TRBJ2-7,TRBV9,CASSPGAGGRFYEQYF
TRBJ1-2,TRBV3-1,CASSQSTGDSGYTF
TRBJ1-5,TRBV6-5,CASSHGTGGNQPQHF
TRBJ2-5,TRBV4-3,CASSQTGTRGGLETQYF
TRBJ2-3,TRBV5-8,CASSLGATMDTDTQYF
TRBJ2-2,TRBV20-1,CSARDRWGQGLSGELFF
TRBJ1-3,TRBV7-6,CASSQSPARTASSGNTIYF
TRBJ2-1,TRBV7-2,CASSLAGSGGYNEQFF
TRBJ1-1,TRBV5-1,CASSPWGEGTEAFF
TRBJ2-3,TRBV24-1,CATSDSQGALSTQYF
TRBJ1-6,TRBV6-5,CASSYGQGTAPLHF